Shown below are 20 T cell receptor beta chains from a single sample sequenced in a study of blood T cell repertoires in COVID-19. Clones were sequenced by immunoSEQ multiplex PCR, and TCRdb holds only the in-frame ones, with some missing. The table includes 140,000 to 150,000 clones, nearly 90% detected once. Sequenced input: peripheral blood. These receptors were collected from a man in his sixties or seventies with acute or convalescent COVID-19.

V is TRBV5-1 and J is TRBJ2-6; the D is unclear. Germline loops: CDR1 SGHRS, CDR2 YFSETQ. The length of the CDR3 is 15 residues. Trimming stripped 3 bases from V and 0 bases from J, with 7 bases between. The CDR3 DNA sequence: TGCGCCAGCAGCTCACAAGTCTCTGGGGCCAACGTCCTGACTTTC. This codes for CASSSQVSGANVLTF.

This chain joins TRBV3-1 (or the pseudogene TRBV3-2) and TRBJ2-6, with TRBD2 as a possible D gene (6 bases). Trimming shortened V by 3 bases and J by 9 bases, and 15 bases separated the two germline ends. The CDR3 has 15 amino acids. Germline V CDR1 and CDR2: LGHDT, YNNKEL (reference sequence). CDR3 protein: CASSHDGGALNVLTF. The CDR3, as DNA: TGTGCCAGCAGCCACGACGGAGGGGCCCTCAACGTCCTGACTTTC.

V is TRBV5-4 and J is TRBJ2-5, with 13 bases lining up with TRBD2. The ends lost 0 bases at V and 2 bases at J; junction bases unmatched: 1. Germline CDR1 and CDR2: SGHNT and YYREEE (reference sequence). This CDR3 has 16 amino acids. CDR3 DNA sequence: TGTGCCAGCAGCTTGGCGACTAGCGGGGGGCAAGAGACCCAGTACTTC. Translated, it gives CASSLATSGGQETQYF.

The rearrangement links TRBV11-1 to TRBJ2-1; 15 nucleotides agree with TRBD2. J lost 10 bases, V lost 5 bases, and 6 bases had no gene match. The CDR3 has 15 residues. Germline CDR1 is SGHAT and CDR2 is FQDESV (reference sequence). CDR3 loop: CASSPGLAGGDEQFF. For the CDR3, the DNA is TGTGCCAGCAGCCCCGGACTAGCGGGGGGGGACGAGCAGTTCTTC.

This clone was seen just once. The J gene is TRBJ1-2, the V gene TRBV13; TRBD1 agrees at 8 bases. The ends lost 0 bases at V and 5 bases at J; junction bases unmatched: 2. The germline gives CDR1 PRHDT, CDR2 FYEKMQ (reference sequence). The CDR3 consists of 14 residues. CDR3 amino acids: CASSLGTGAYGYTF. CDR3 coding DNA: TGTGCCAGCAGCTTAGGGACAGGGGCTTATGGCTACACCTTC. The full variable domain, in which reference TRBV13 and TRBJ1-2 provide the parts outside the CDR3, is AAGVIQSPRHLIKEKRETATLKCYPIPRHDTVYWYQQGPGQDPQFLISFYEKMQSDKGSIPDRFSAQQFSDYHSELNMSSLELGDSALYFCASSLGTGAYGYTFGSGTRLTVV.

The chain joins TRBV10-1 to TRBJ2-3, with 9 bases identical to TRBD1. Germline V gene lookup returns CDR1 WNHNN and CDR2 SYGVQD (reference sequence). The CDR3 is 16 amino acids. V dropped 6 bases and J dropped 6; count of bases not matched to a gene: 13. CDR3 nucleotide sequence: TGCGCCAGCAGCATTGCCGGGACAGGGCTAGTGGATACGCAGTATTTT. This sequence encodes CASSIAGTGLVDTQYF.

The rearrangement links TRBV19 to TRBJ2-5; 8 bases line up with TRBD2. The junction had 3 bases not matched to a gene; V was cut back by 8 bases and J by 4 bases. The germline V gene has CDR1 LNHDA and CDR2 SQIVND (reference sequence). The length of the CDR3 is 12 residues. CDR3 loop: CASGREAETQYF. CDR3 nucleotide sequence: TGTGCCAGTGGGCGGGAGGCAGAGACCCAGTACTTC.

V usage is TRBV9 and J usage is TRBJ2-1; D unclear. The V gene lost 0 bases and the J gene lost 4 bases, with 8 bases spanning the gap. The germline CDR1 and CDR2 sequences are SGDLS and YYNGEE. The CDR3 is 14 residues long. The CDR3 region has the DNA TGTGCCAGCAGCGTAGTTCCAAATTACAATGAGCAGTTCTTC. Translation gives CASSVVPNYNEQFF.

The chain combines TRBV30 with TRBJ1-1; D perhaps matches TRBD1 (6 bases). This CDR3 is built from 16 residues. Germline values: CDR1 GTSNPN, CDR2 SVGIG (reference sequence). Trimming cost V 3 bases and J 1 base, with 18 bases left between them. The CDR3 sequence: CAWRGGARKRNTEAFF. CDR3 DNA sequence: TGTGCCTGGAGAGGGGGGGCACGGAAAAGGAACACTGAAGCTTTCTTT.

The chain is built from TRBV3-1 (or the pseudogene TRBV3-2) and TRBJ2-3; 13 nucleotides align to TRBD2. Unmatched junction bases numbered 12, after V lost 3 bases and J lost 6 bases. CDR1 is LGHDT, CDR2 YNNKEL, per germline (reference sequence). The CDR3 totals 18 residues. The CDR3: CASSHPDGLAGVRDTQYF. The CDR3 DNA is TGTGCCAGCAGCCACCCAGATGGACTAGCGGGAGTTCGTGATACGCAGTATTTT.

This chain links TRBV7-9 with TRBJ1-5, with 9 bases that match TRBD1. The CDR3 has 15 amino acids. Germline CDR1 SEHNR, CDR2 FQNEAQ (reference sequence). J gave up 0 bases and V 4 bases, and 1 base lay outside the gene matches. CDR3 nucleotides: TGTGCCAGCAGCTCGACAGGGGGTAGCAATCAGCCCCAGCATTTT. This sequence encodes CASSSTGGSNQPQHF.

This rearrangement joins TRBV5-5 to TRBJ2-3; D may be TRBD2 (5 bases). The CDR3 length is 16 residues. The germline V and J ends were trimmed by 1 base and 2 bases, with 14 bases remaining between them. Germline loops: CDR1 SGHKS, CDR2 YYEKEE (reference sequence). CDR3 DNA: TGTGCCAGCAGCTTGACTCTCCGGGATGACACAGATACGCAGTATTTT. Protein product: CASSLTLRDDTDTQYF.

The chain links TRBV29-1 to TRBJ2-5; D possibly corresponds to TRBD1 (5 bases). V was trimmed by 3 bases and J by 5 bases, leaving 13 bases between them. The germline gives CDR1 SQVTM, CDR2 ANQGSEA. This CDR3 spans 13 amino acids. CDR3 bases: TGCAGCGTTGACAGGGTGGATTTTGAGACCCAGTACTTC. Protein sequence: CSVDRVDFETQYF.

The chain employs TRBV7-9 and TRBJ1-4; 8 bases are shared with TRBD1. J was trimmed by 3 bases and V by 5 bases; bases with no gene match: 5. The CDR3 loop spans 15 amino acids. Germline CDR1 SEHNR, CDR2 FQNEAQ (reference sequence). CDR3 sequence: CASSRTGLSNEKLFF. The CDR3 DNA reads TGTGCCAGCAGCAGGACAGGGCTTTCTAATGAAAAACTGTTTTTT.

The chain carries TRBV19 and TRBJ2-3; 7 positions match TRBD2. The CDR3 totals 15 residues. Germline loops: CDR1 LNHDA, CDR2 SQIVND (reference sequence). Trimming cost V 3 bases and J 1 base; bases outside gene matches: 4. Here the CDR3 reads CASSIRLAGTDTQYF. The CDR3 DNA reads TGTGCCAGTAGTATCCGGCTAGCGGGCACAGATACGCAGTATTTT.

CDR3 coding DNA: TGTGCCAGCAGTTTACGGGGGGTTGCAACTAATGAAAAACTGTTTTTT. Protein: CASSLRGVATNEKLFF. The chain uses TRBV28 and TRBJ1-4; maybe TRBD1 (5 bases). V lost 2 bases and J lost 0, with 10 bases in between. Per germline, CDR1 MDHEN and CDR2 SYDVKM. CDR3 length equals 16 residues.

The rearrangement uses TRBV5-1 and TRBJ1-3; D possibly corresponds to TRBD1 (5 bases). V was trimmed by 0 bases and J by 0 bases, leaving 13 bases between them. Germline V lookup: CDR1 SGHRS, CDR2 YFSETQ. The CDR3 covers 17 residues. CDR3 bases: TGCGCCAGCAGCTTGGCCCAGGGCCGGGCCTCTGGAAACACCATATATTTT. This sequence encodes CASSLAQGRASGNTIYF.

The rearrangement uses TRBV6-1 and TRBJ2-2, with 11 positions matching TRBD2. Per the germline V gene, CDR1 is MNHNS and CDR2 is SASEGT. The length of the CDR3 is 16 residues. The V and J ends lost 4 bases and 6 bases, in that order; junction bases with no gene match: 7. The CDR3, as DNA: TGTGCCAGCAGTGCCTTAGCGGGAGGGGGTCCCGGGGAGCTGTTTTTT. As protein: CASSALAGGGPGELFF.

The rearrangement joins TRBV3-1 (or the pseudogene TRBV3-2) to TRBJ1-1; TRBD1 agrees at 8 bases. CDR3 length: 15 residues. After removal of 4 bases from V and 2 bases from J, the junction contained 6 bases not matched to a gene. CDR1 and CDR2 from the germline V gene are LGHDT and YNNKEL (reference sequence). The CDR3 region is CASSRSGTGNTEAFF. The CDR3 DNA is TGTGCCAGCAGCCGATCCGGGACAGGTAACACTGAAGCTTTCTTT.

This clone appeared once. V usage is TRBV5-1 and J usage is TRBJ2-1, with TRBD2 as a possible D gene (6 bases). In germline, CDR1 is SGHRS, CDR2 YFSETQ. This CDR3 region has 14 residues. V shed 0 bases and J shed 8 bases, with 12 bases lying between them. The CDR3 nucleotides read TGCGCCAGCAGCTTGGGACTAGTAGGCGATGAGCAGTTCTTC. This encodes CASSLGLVGDEQFF.